This T cell receptor beta chain came from a study of blood T cell repertoires in COVID-19. In the study overall: Samples came from the United States, Italy and Spain, spanning acute and convalescent COVID-19.

The age range of participants was roughly 18 to 90 years, with residence in about two dozen US areas. Clinical histories supplied by participants themselves formed the basis of cohort assignment. It was within 2 weeks before study entry that exposed participants met a COVID-19 case. V dropped 4 bases and J dropped 5 bases, with 15 bases sitting between them. CDR3 length equals 14 residues. Germline values: CDR1 SGHDT, CDR2 YYEEEE. This table comes from immunoSEQ multiplex PCR, and its TCRdb copy is limited to in-frame clones, with some not included. The sample yields 150,000 to 200,000 clones, roughly 89% seen once.

This TCR came from a woman aged 30 to 39 who had been exposed to COVID-19. The chain uses TRBV5-6 and TRBJ1-1; the D gene is possibly TRBD1 (5 bases). Sequenced material: PBMCs or T cells enriched from blood (not recorded which). This chain's CDR3 is CASSGVPEGTEAFF. The CDR3, as DNA: TGTGCCAGCAGCGGCGTTCCGGAGGGGACTGAAGCTTTCTTT.